This paragraph covers one T cell receptor beta chain sequence. The antigen is undetermined. This CDR3 is also generated by other DNA sequences in the sample. This CDR3 contains 13 residues. CDR1 is SNHLY, CDR2 FYNNEI, per germline. The ends were cut back, 5 bases at V and 0 bases at J, with 5 bases in the middle. This sample is drawn from a study of shared clonotypes between healthy human individuals. Findings of the study overall: Shared clonotypes: roughly 4.7% naive CD4, around 4% naive CD8, roughly 2.4% memory CD4, roughly 0.4% memory CD8.

Some clones are missing from TCRdb's copy, which holds only in-frame ones; the method was immunoSEQ multiplex PCR. The sample consists of hundreds of thousands of clones, less than 96% of them appearing once. The rearrangement uses TRBV2 and TRBJ2-1; D is ambiguous. The sample taken for sequencing was naive CD4+ T cells sorted from blood. Noted subset: CD45RA+ positively selected. The receptor was isolated from a woman in her thirties in good health. CDR3 loop: CASSLSSYNEQFF. DNA for the CDR3: TGTGCCAGCAGTTTGAGCTCCTACAATGAGCAGTTCTTC.